These 18 T cell receptor beta chains were sequenced from one sample in a study of Tregs in tolerant kidney transplant recipients. The method was immunoSEQ multiplex PCR; TCRdb's version includes in-frame clones alone and lacks a portion of them. Among about 59,000 clones listed, about 86% were seen once. Sequencing was carried out using CD4+ T cells from blood. The receptors were sampled from a human donor in good health.

The chain uses TRBV6-5 and TRBJ2-1; D possibly uses TRBD1 or TRBD2 (6 bases each). Per germline, CDR1 MNHEY and CDR2 SVGAGI. There are 16 residues in the CDR3. With 4 bases removed from V and 0 bases from J, the gap between germline ends came to 13 bases. For the CDR3, the DNA is TGTGCCAGCAGTTCTGGGGGGCTCAGCTCCTACAATGAGCAGTTCTTC. This encodes CASSSGGLSSYNEQFF.

This sequence joins TRBV5-1 and TRBJ2-3; 9 bases line up with TRBD2. V was pared by 0 bases and J by 6 bases, with 11 bases of the junction left unmatched. Per germline, CDR1 SGHRS and CDR2 YFSETQ. CDR3 size: 17 residues. CDR3 nucleotide sequence: TGCGCCAGCAGCTTGGTTAGTAGCGGGAGACAAGGCGATACGCAGTATTTT. It is translated as CASSLVSSGRQGDTQYF. The full variable domain, completed using reference TRBV5-1 and TRBJ2-3, is KAGVTQTPRYLIKTRGQQVTLSCSPISGHRSVSWYQQTPGQGLQFLFEYFSETQRNKGNFPGRFSGRQFSNSRSEMNVSTLELGDSALYLCASSLVSSGRQGDTQYFGPGTRLTVL.

This clone was counted between two and nine times. The V and J genes are TRBV2 and TRBJ2-4; 7 bases are shared with TRBD1. In germline, CDR1 is SNHLY, CDR2 FYNNEI. The CDR3 is 14 residues long. The ends lost 6 bases at V and 4 bases at J; junction bases unmatched: 6. DNA for the CDR3: TGTGCCAGCAGGCCCGGGACAGCAAAAAACATTCAGTACTTC. It codes for CASRPGTAKNIQYF.

The chain couples TRBV18 to TRBJ2-3, with 7 bases lining up with TRBD1. The CDR3 is 15 amino acids. The V and J ends lost 4 bases and 4 bases, in that order; junction bases with no gene match: 8. CDR1 and CDR2 (germline): KGHSH, LQKENI. The CDR3: CASSRTGVGADTQYF. The DNA of the CDR3 is TGTGCCAGCTCACGAACAGGGGTTGGGGCAGATACGCAGTATTTT.

This clone was detected once. V gene TRBV4-2 combines with J gene TRBJ2-2, with D possibly being TRBD1 (6 bases). This CDR3 is 16 amino acids long. The V end lost 0 bases, the J end lost 5 bases, and 13 bases lay between the germline ends. Germline V gene sequence: CDR1 LGHNA, CDR2 YNFKEQ. The CDR3 nucleotides are TGTGCCAGCAGCCAAGAAATACAGGGCGGGACCGGGGAGCTGTTTTTT. This translates into CASSQEIQGGTGELFF.

The V call is TRBV27, the J call TRBJ1-2; TRBD1 matches at 7 bases. The CDR3 runs 17 residues. Germline loops: CDR1 MNHEY, CDR2 SMNVEV (reference sequence). V lost 0 bases to trimming and J lost 7 bases; unmatched junction nucleotides: 14. The CDR3 loop is CASSLSPLDRSYGGYTF. The CDR3 bases are TGTGCCAGCAGTTTATCGCCCCTGGACAGGTCCTATGGTGGCTACACCTTC.

V and J are TRBV6-5 and TRBJ2-2; D remains ambiguous. Per the germline V gene, CDR1 is MNHEY and CDR2 is SVGAGI. Trimming stripped 0 bases from V and 1 base from J, with 3 bases between. The length of the CDR3 is 14 residues. The CDR3 protein is CASSYSLNTGELFF. The CDR3 DNA follows: TGTGCCAGCAGTTACTCTTTGAACACCGGGGAGCTGTTTTTT.

The V gene is TRBV6-1, the J gene TRBJ2-3, with D unclear. The CDR3 has 13 residues. CDR1 MNHNS and CDR2 SASEGT come from the germline V gene. V dropped 4 bases and J dropped 0 bases, with 5 bases sitting between them. Here the CDR3 reads CASSVRSTDTQYF. The DNA of the CDR3 is TGTGCCAGCAGTGTCCGTAGCACAGATACGCAGTATTTT.

The V call is TRBV4-2, the J call TRBJ1-4; D gene ambiguous. The germline gives CDR1 LGHNA, CDR2 YNFKEQ. The CDR3 has 15 residues. V gave up 0 bases and J gave up 5 bases, with 10 bases separating them. The DNA for the CDR3 is TGTGCCAGCAGCCAAGAAGGTCCTCACAATGAAAAACTGTTTTTT. Translating gives CASSQEGPHNEKLFF.

The chain recombines TRBV7-2 with TRBJ1-3, with D unclear. CDR1 and CDR2 (germline): SGHTA, FQGNSA. This CDR3 is 14 amino acids long. V was pared by 5 bases and J by 3 bases, with 11 bases between. The CDR3 is CASSARSYGNTIYF. In DNA, the CDR3 is TGTGCCAGCAGCGCTCGATCATATGGAAACACCATATATTTT. The full variable domain, in which reference TRBV7-2 and TRBJ1-3 provide the parts outside the CDR3, is GAGVSQSPSNKVTEKGKDVELRCDPISGHTALYWYRQSLGQGLEFLIYFQGNSAPDKSGLPSDRFSAERTGGSVSTLTIQRTQQEDSAVYLCASSARSYGNTIYFGEGSWLTVV.

The chain combines TRBV5-8 with TRBJ1-2; 7 bases agree with TRBD1. This CDR3 region has 15 residues. V trimming: 4 bases; J trimming: 0 bases; junction bases outside the gene matches: 6. CDR1 is SGHTS, CDR2 YDEGEE, per germline. CDR3 sequence: CASSPGQTANYGYTF. DNA for the CDR3: TGTGCCAGCAGCCCGGGACAGACGGCTAACTATGGCTACACCTTC.

V and J are TRBV4-1 and TRBJ1-2; D unclear. Germline V lookup: CDR1 MGHRA, CDR2 YSYEKL. Trimming shortened V by 5 bases and J by 5 bases, and 15 bases separated the two germline ends. This CDR3 is 14 amino acids long. CDR3 in amino acids: CASSGPSVGYGYTF. Written as DNA, the CDR3 is TGCGCCAGCAGCGGTCCCTCCGTTGGGTATGGCTACACCTTC.

This chain connects TRBV5-1 to TRBJ2-3; 8 bases are a match to TRBD1. J gave up 4 bases and V 6 bases, and 7 bases lay outside the gene matches. CDR3 size: 14 residues. The germline gives CDR1 SGHRS, CDR2 YFSETQ. CDR3 sequence: CASTSTGVADTQYF. The CDR3 bases are TGCGCCAGCACATCGACAGGGGTGGCAGATACGCAGTATTTT.

The V call is TRBV30, the J call TRBJ1-1; unclear D gene. Trimming cost V 0 bases and J 9 bases, with 14 bases left between them. CDR1 is GTSNPN, CDR2 SVGIG, per germline (reference sequence). The length of the CDR3 is 13 residues. The CDR3 sequence: CAWSVKGRRKAFF. In DNA form, the CDR3 reads TGTGCCTGGAGTGTAAAAGGCAGACGAAAAGCTTTCTTT.

This rearrangement joins TRBV11-2 to TRBJ2-7; D is ambiguous. This CDR3 has 16 residues. CDR1 is SGHAT and CDR2 is FQNNGV in the germline V gene. The ends were cut back, 5 bases at V and 2 bases at J, with 19 bases in the middle. CDR3 sequence (DNA): TGTGCCAGCAGCCCTATTGCCCGGACGGGCGCCTACGAGCAGTACTTC. Translated: CASSPIARTGAYEQYF.

The chain uses TRBV7-2 and TRBJ2-5; 7 bases align to TRBD1. Losses at the gene ends were 5 bases for V and 2 bases for J; bases not matched to a gene: 5. The germline V gene has CDR1 SGHTA and CDR2 FQGNSA. This CDR3 spans 14 amino acids. CDR3 sequence: CASSPGRGQETQYF. The CDR3 DNA reads TGTGCCAGCAGCCCGGGCAGGGGGCAAGAGACCCAGTACTTC.

The J gene is TRBJ1-2, the V gene TRBV27; no clear D. V was cut by 0 bases and J by 0 bases, with 2 bases left in between. Germline CDR1 and CDR2: MNHEY and SMNVEV (reference sequence). CDR3 length: 13 residues. As DNA, the CDR3 is TGTGCCAGCAGTTTATCTACTAACTATGGCTACACCTTC. It translates to CASSLSTNYGYTF.

This clone showed up just once. Here the CDR3 DNA reads TGCGCCAGCAGCCACCCCGGGACGGAAAGCAATCAGCCCCAGCATTTT. Its protein is CASSHPGTESNQPQHF. The rearrangement joins TRBV4-1 to TRBJ1-5; weak D call: TRBD1 (5 bases). The V gene lost 3 bases and the J gene lost 1 base, with 13 bases spanning the gap. The CDR3 runs to 16 residues. Germline V CDR1 and CDR2: MGHRA, YSYEKL.